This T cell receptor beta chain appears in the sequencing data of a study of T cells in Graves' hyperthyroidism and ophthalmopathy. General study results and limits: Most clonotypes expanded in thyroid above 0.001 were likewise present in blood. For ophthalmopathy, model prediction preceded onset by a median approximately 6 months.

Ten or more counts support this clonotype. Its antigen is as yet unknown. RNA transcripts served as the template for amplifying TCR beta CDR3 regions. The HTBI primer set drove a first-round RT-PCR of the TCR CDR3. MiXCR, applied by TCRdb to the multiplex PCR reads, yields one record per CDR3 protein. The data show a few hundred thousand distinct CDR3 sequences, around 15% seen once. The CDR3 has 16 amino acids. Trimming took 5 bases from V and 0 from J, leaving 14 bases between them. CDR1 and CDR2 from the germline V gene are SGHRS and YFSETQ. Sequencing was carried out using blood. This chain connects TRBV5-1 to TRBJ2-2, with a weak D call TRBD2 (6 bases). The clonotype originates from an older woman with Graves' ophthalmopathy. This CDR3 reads CASRAGRFANTGELFF. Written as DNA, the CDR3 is TGCGCCAGCAGGGCGGGGCGGTTCGCGAACACCGGGGAGCTGTTTTTT.